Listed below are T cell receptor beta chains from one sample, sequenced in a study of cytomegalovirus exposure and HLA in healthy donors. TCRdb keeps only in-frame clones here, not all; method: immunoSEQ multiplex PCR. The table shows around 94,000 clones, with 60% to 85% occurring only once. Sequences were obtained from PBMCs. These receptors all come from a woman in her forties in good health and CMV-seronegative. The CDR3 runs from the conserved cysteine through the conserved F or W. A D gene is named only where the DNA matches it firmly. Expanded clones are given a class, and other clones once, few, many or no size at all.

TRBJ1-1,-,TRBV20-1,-,TGCAGTGCTAGGCGTGTTCTCGAAGCTTTCTTT,CSARRVLEAFF
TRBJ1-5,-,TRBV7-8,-,TGTGCCAGCAGCTCACAGGGTGTAAGGCAGCCCCAGCATTTT,CASSSQGVRQPQHF
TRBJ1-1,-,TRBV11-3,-,TGTGCCAGCAGCTCTAGAGGGATGGGCCTCAACACTGAAGCTTTCTTT,CASSSRGMGLNTEAFF
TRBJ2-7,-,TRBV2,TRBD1,TGTGCCAGCAGTACACCGGGACAGAGCTCCTACGAGCAGTACTTC,CASSTPGQSSYEQYF
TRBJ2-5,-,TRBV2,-,TGTGCCAGCAGTTTAGTTACGAAGACCCAGTACTTC,CASSLVTKTQYF
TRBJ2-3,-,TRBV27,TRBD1,TGTGCCAGCAGTTTACAGGGGGCCACAGATACGCAGTATTTT,CASSLQGATDTQYF
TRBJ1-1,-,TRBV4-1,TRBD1,TGCGCCAGCAGCCAAGGGTGGGGACAGGGTTCCGTCGCTGAAGCTTTCTTT,CASSQGWGQGSVAEAFF
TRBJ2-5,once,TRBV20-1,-,TGCAGTGCTAGAGATGTTTCGGGCCAGTACTTC,CSARDVSGQYF
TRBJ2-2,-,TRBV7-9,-,TGTGCCAGCAGCTTCCCCGGCGGGGATCCGAACACCGGGGAGCTGTTTTTT,CASSFPGGDPNTGELFF
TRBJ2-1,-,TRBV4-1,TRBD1,TGCGCCAGCAGCCAAGAGGACAGGGTCAATGAGCAGTTCTTC,CASSQEDRVNEQFF
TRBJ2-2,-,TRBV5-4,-,TGTGCCAGCAGCTTGGCGGGGGGCAAGACCGGGGAGCTGTTTTTT,CASSLAGGKTGELFF
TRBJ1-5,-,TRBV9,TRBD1,TGTGCCAGCAGCTCCGGGACAGGGGGTCCAAGCAGCAATCAGCCCCAGCATTTT,CASSSGTGGPSSNQPQHF
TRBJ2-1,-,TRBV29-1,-,TGCAGCGTTGATGGGGCTTCTGGAGGGATCTACAATGAGCAGTTCTTC,CSVDGASGGIYNEQFF
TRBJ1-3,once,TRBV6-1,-,TGTGCCAGCAGTGAAGGGGCTGCCCAATTCTCTGGAAACACCATATATTTT,CASSEGAAQFSGNTIYF
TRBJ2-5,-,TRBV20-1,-,TGCAGTTTACCGGTGCAAGAGACCCAGTACTTC,CSLPVQETQYF
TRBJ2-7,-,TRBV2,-,TGTGCCAGCAGTGGGGCAAATACTGAAAAACAGTACTTC,CASSGANTEKQYF
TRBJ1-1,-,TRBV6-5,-,TGTGCCAGCAGTTACGAGGGAAATGGTGAAGCTTTCTTT,CASSYEGNGEAFF
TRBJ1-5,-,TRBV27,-,TGTGCCAGCAGTTTAAACTCCCTTAAGCCCCAGCATTTT,CASSLNSLKPQHF
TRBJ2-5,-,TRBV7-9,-,TGTGCCAGCAGCTTGTCGGCGACTAGAGAGACCCAGTACTTC,CASSLSATRETQYF
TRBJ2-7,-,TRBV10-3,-,TGTGCCATCAGTCGGGACAACCACGAGCAGTACTTC,CAISRDNHEQYF
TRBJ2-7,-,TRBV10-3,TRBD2,TGTGCCATCTCGGCGGGGGGGCTATCCTACGAGCAGTACTTC,CAISAGGLSYEQYF
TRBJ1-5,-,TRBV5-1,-,TGCGCCAGCAGCTTCGGGAGCAATCAGCCCCAGCATTTT,CASSFGSNQPQHF
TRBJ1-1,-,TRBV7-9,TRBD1,TGTGCCAGCAGCCCCCCTGGGACAGGGATAAACACTGAAGCTTTCTTT,CASSPPGTGINTEAFF
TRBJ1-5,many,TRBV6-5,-,TGTGCCAGCAGCCCACGACGGGACAATCAGCCCCAGCATTTT,CASSPRRDNQPQHF
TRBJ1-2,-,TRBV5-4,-,TGTGCCAGCAGCTTGTGGGGCCGGATGGCCCCTAACTATGGCTACACCTTC,CASSLWGRMAPNYGYTF
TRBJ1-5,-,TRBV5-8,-,TGTGCCAGCAGCTTGGAGTTCCGGACAGCGAACAATCAGCCCCAGCATTTT,CASSLEFRTANNQPQHF
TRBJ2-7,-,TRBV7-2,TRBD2,TGTGCCAGCAGCTCGCAGGGCGGGGGGGCCTCTGAGCAGTACTTC,CASSSQGGGASEQYF
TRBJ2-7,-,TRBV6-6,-,TGTGCCAGCAGTTACTTAGGGGCTACCTACGAGCAGTACTTC,CASSYLGATYEQYF
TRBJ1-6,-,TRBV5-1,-,TGCGCCAGCAGCAGCCCCCAGCCAGGGATAAATTCACCCCTCCACTTT,CASSSPQPGINSPLHF